The clone carrying this T cell receptor beta chain was seen once. The record originates from a study of cytomegalovirus exposure and HLA in healthy donors. Germline lookup yields CDR1 MNHEY and CDR2 SVGAGI. Trimming cost V 6 bases and J 7 bases; bases outside gene matches: 11. The CDR3 has 14 residues. Primers included in the PCR were 60 Vbeta and 13 Jbeta primers. Profiling relied on immunoSEQ multiplex PCR, and the TCRdb table lists in-frame clones only, not all of them. In the table there are about 200,000 clones, roughly 84% of which are singletons. This receptor was taken from a girl between 10 and 17 years old in good health and CMV-seronegative. The chain recombines TRBV6-5 with TRBJ1-2; 7 positions agree with TRBD1. The source material was PBMCs. The CDR3 loop is CASRLGTVPSGYTF. CDR3 coding DNA: TGTGCCAGCAGACTCGGGACAGTTCCGAGTGGCTACACCTTC.